A selection of T cell receptor beta chains follows, all from one sample in a study of T-cell reconstitution after alpha-beta-depleted transplantation in children. TCRdb reprocessed the PCR reads with MiXCR, giving one entry per CDR3 protein. The sample records around 200,000 distinct CDR3 sequences, about a tenth being singletons. Sequenced material: PBMCs, taken before TCRalphabeta/CD19-depleted stem cell transplant. Receptor source: a child younger than two with acute myeloid leukemia, due to receive a stem cell transplant. Both conserved end residues are part of each CDR3.

v_call cdr3_length cdr3_aa
TRBV7-7 17 CASSPTGGSLGTDTQYF
TRBV5-5 14 CASRGYPLTDTQYF
TRBV3-1 12 CASSQARAGYTF
TRBV12-3/TRBV12-4 12 CASSSFGGEQFF
TRBV5-1 14 CAYSLGGNNQPQHF
TRBV29-1 11 CSLQLNTEAFF
TRBV2 14 CASSAGTRGQPQHF
TRBV27 12 CASSGAGAEAFF
TRBV21-1 15 CASSKGARLNYEQYF
TRBV20-1 12 CNARPGTYDQYF
TRBV5-4 15 CASSFRDRVYNEQFF
TRBV4-1 20 CASSHPQVGTSGHSYNEQFF
TRBV7-9 12 CASSSGEQPQHF
TRBV12-3/TRBV12-4 15 CASCVDSPYGGTQYF
TRBV18 12 CASSSRDGEQYF
TRBV2 15 CASSAGTFSTDTQYF
TRBV5-1 15 CASSPGGASKNIQYF
TRBV5-6 16 CASSSPGLAGGDEQFF
TRBV6-2/TRBV6-3 15 CASSYGLAGTGELFF
TRBV12-3/TRBV12-4 12 CASSFLGGELFF
TRBV7-2 15 CASSLGWGVSYGYTF
TRBV5-4 15 CASSTGGSSTDTQYF
TRBV2 15 CASMTSFKLYNEQFF
TRBV9 13 CASSVEQGGEQYF
TRBV3-1 13 CASSQGLQETQYF
TRBV20-1 16 CSARDPSGRERETQYF
TRBV5-1 15 CASSPGLAGGETQYF
TRBV28 11 CASRHNYGYTF
TRBV7-2 12 CASSFPNYDYTF
TRBV5-1 14 CASSRDRASYEQYF
TRBV7-2 12 CASSLLAPEQFF
TRBV2 16 CASSGRLAGRADTQYF
TRBV5-1 15 CASSLVGDRQNEQFF
TRBV21-1 16 CASSNGGTGGTDTQYF
TRBV5-1 13 CASSLAAEYEQYF
TRBV7-7 16 CASSSPPPHPYNEQFF
TRBV6-5 16 CASSYTPGLMTDTQYF
TRBV7-2 16 CASSFLGGLGYNEQFF
TRBV27 13 CASGSWVQETQYF
TRBV10-3 15 CAISEGQGRTQPQHF
TRBV20-1 14 CSARDSGSVGELFF
TRBV10-3 12 CAIGRSQETQYF
TRBV4-1 16 CASSQDGGGGEAEAFF
TRBV10-2 14 CASSEPRIAGELFF
TRBV6-2/TRBV6-3 11 CASSYSTEQFF
TRBV28 15 CASSIAGSRSYEQYF
TRBV21-1 14 CASSIALYSYEQYF
TRBV5-6 15 CASSFPSGRADTQYF
TRBV10-3 16 CAISQSRREGTYEQYF
TRBV28 14 CASTIGTGSYEQYF